This entry concerns a single T cell receptor beta chain. Trimming removed 0 bases from V and 4 bases from J, with 11 bases in between. From germline, CDR1 is SGDLS and CDR2 YYNGEE. The CDR3 has 15 residues. The data stem from a study of cytomegalovirus exposure and HLA in healthy donors. This PCR relied on a set of 60 Vbeta primers and 13 Jbeta primers. Measured with immunoSEQ multiplex PCR; TCRdb has only the in-frame clones, and not every one. The table includes over 200,000 clones, around 75% detected once. The rearrangement links TRBV9 to TRBJ1-3, with D unclear. The clonotype originates from a woman aged 25 to 39 in good health and CMV-seronegative. Sequenced input: PBMCs. The CDR3 DNA follows: TGTGCCAGCAGCGTAGGGAGAAGAGCCGGAAACACCATATATTTT. It specifies CASSVGRRAGNTIYF.